This TCR beta chain was identified during a study of T-cell reconstitution after alpha-beta-depleted transplantation in children. Unique molecular identifiers featured in how the TCRbeta library was prepared. TCRdb re-called the PCR reads with MiXCR, one entry per CDR3 protein. In the table there are 500,000 to 650,000 distinct CDR3 sequences, 10% to 15% of which are singletons. Broader study findings: The main origin of T-cell counts and diversity one year after transplant was newly produced T cells.

This clonotype showed up just a few times. Its antigen is still unknown. The TCR originated in a male patient between 10 and 17 years old who had a stem cell transplant for acute myeloid leukemia, so the T cells may come from the graft donor. The sequenced sample was PBMCs, mostly from graft donor cells, obtained 360 days after TCRalphabeta/CD19-depleted stem cell transplant.

The CDR3 DNA reads as TGTGCCAGCTCCCCCGACTCCAACCGGAACATTCAGTACTTC. This gives the protein CASSPDSNRNIQYF. The J gene is TRBJ2-4, the V gene TRBV18, with D unclear. Germline CDR1 and CDR2: KGHSH and LQKENI. The CDR3 is 14 amino acids. The V and J ends lost 6 bases and 7 bases respectively, with 16 bases between them.